The sequence of this T cell receptor (beta chain) was determined in a study of T cell repertoires in cytomegalovirus infection. Study as a whole: It can be stated that public TCR beta signatures indicated CMV infection as well as a matching HLA type.

Overall study results and limits: Clonotype analysis showed dominance of the ex vivo response by HLA-C-restricted CMV-specific TCR beta clonotypes. Cumulated frequencies of public TCR beta families served to identify carriers of CMV plus the relevant HLA.

TCRdb used MiXCR to reprocess the reads, holding one entry per CDR3 protein. The sample shows 100,000 or so distinct CDR3 sequences, 15% to 20% of them seen only once. There are 16 residues in the CDR3. Germline V CDR1 and CDR2: LGHNT, FRNRAP. The V and J ends lost 10 bases and 1 base, in that order; junction bases with no gene match: 11. Concerning this clonotype itself: The antigen remains undetermined.

The chain is built from TRBV12-5 and TRBJ1-5, with TRBD1 identical over 9 bases. Sequencing input: PBMCs. The receptor was isolated from a human donor in good health (CMV status not recorded). Some clones in this sample may be carry-over from other donors' samples. The DNA for the CDR3 is TGTGCTAATGGCACAAAGGACAGGGGAAGCAATCAGCCCCAGCATTTT. As protein: CANGTKDRGSNQPQHF. Variable domain in full (rest from reference TRBV12-5 and TRBJ1-5): DARVTQTPRHKVTEMGQEVTMRCQPILGHNTVFWYRQTMMQGLELLAYFRNRAPLDDSGMPKDRFSAEMPDATLATLKIQPSEPRDSAVYFCANGTKDRGSNQPQHFGDGTRLSIL.